This TCR beta chain was sequenced in a study of blood T cell repertoires in COVID-19. The CDR3 consists of 16 residues. The V gene lost 2 bases and the J gene lost 9 bases, with 23 bases spanning the gap. CDR1 and CDR2 (germline): MNHNS, SASEGT. The study recruited people aged 18 to 89 years across approximately 25 US areas. Assignment of participants to cohorts was predicated upon participant-reported clinical history. Under the authors' procedure: Estimated nucleated cell counts came from reference gene primer amplification. Repertoires were generated with immunoSEQ multiplex PCR, while TCRdb's copy carries only in-frame clones and drops some. V, J and clone size are those of that table, while D and trimming were read from the DNA. The data show nearly 250,000 clones, around 88% seen once.

Sequencing was carried out using PBMCs or T cells enriched from blood (not recorded which). J is TRBJ2-7 and V is TRBV6-1; D possibly corresponds to TRBD1 (7 bases). This sequence was found in a woman between 45 and 65 years old who had recovered from COVID-19. CDR3 sequence: CASSERSRGGGGGQYF. The CDR3 nucleotides read TGTGCCAGCAGTGAACGAAGTAGAGGAGGGGGCGGAGGGCAGTACTTC.